A selection of T cell receptor beta chains follows, all from one sample in a study of T-cell memory formation after mild COVID-19. MiXCR, run by TCRdb on the 5' RACE reads, gives a single entry per CDR3 protein. The repertoire holds about 350,000 distinct CDR3 sequences, with roughly 15% as singletons. The specimen was PBMCs or a T cell subset sorted from them (not recorded which). The receptors derive from a man aged 18 to 29 who had mild COVID-19 (a few samples of this study predate the infection). Cell type and time point are not known. Each CDR3 is given with its conserved first and last residue. Each record gives: CDR3 length, V gene, D gene, clone size, J gene, CDR3 protein, CDR3 DNA. A D gene is named only where the DNA matches it firmly. Clone size is given for some rows only: seen once, a few or many times, or a class if the clone is expanded.

cdr3_length: 14
v_call: TRBV27
d_call: -
clone_size: -
j_call: TRBJ1-2
cdr3_aa: CASSIQGGNYGYTF
cdr3_nt: TGTGCCAGCAGTATACAGGGAGGTAACTATGGCTACACCTTC

cdr3_length: 13
v_call: TRBV4-2
d_call: -
clone_size: -
j_call: TRBJ2-5
cdr3_aa: CASSQPSEETQYF
cdr3_nt: TGTGCCAGCAGCCAACCTTCTGAAGAGACCCAGTACTTC

cdr3_length: 13
v_call: TRBV20-1
d_call: -
clone_size: -
j_call: TRBJ1-6
cdr3_aa: CSARAFLPGALHF
cdr3_nt: TGCAGTGCTAGAGCTTTTCTCCCCGGGGCGCTCCACTTT

cdr3_length: 12
v_call: TRBV30
d_call: TRBD1
clone_size: -
j_call: TRBJ2-7
cdr3_aa: CAWGDRSYEQYF
cdr3_nt: TGTGCCTGGGGGGACAGGTCCTACGAGCAGTACTTC

cdr3_length: 13
v_call: TRBV4-1
d_call: -
clone_size: few
j_call: TRBJ2-1
cdr3_aa: CASSQEWVNEQFF
cdr3_nt: TGCGCCAGCAGCCAAGAGTGGGTCAATGAGCAGTTCTTC

cdr3_length: 15
v_call: TRBV7-2
d_call: -
clone_size: -
j_call: TRBJ2-5
cdr3_aa: CASSLQGTGKETQYF
cdr3_nt: TGTGCCAGCAGCTTACAGGGAACCGGGAAAGAGACCCAGTACTTC

cdr3_length: 15
v_call: TRBV7-9
d_call: TRBD1
clone_size: many
j_call: TRBJ2-5
cdr3_aa: CASGFAGTGRETQYF
cdr3_nt: TGTGCCAGCGGTTTCGCCGGGACAGGGAGGGAGACCCAGTACTTC

cdr3_length: 15
v_call: TRBV6-2/TRBV6-3
d_call: -
clone_size: many
j_call: TRBJ1-5
cdr3_aa: CASSSPREINQPQHF
cdr3_nt: TGTGCCAGCAGTTCCCCCCGGGAGATCAATCAGCCCCAGCATTTT

cdr3_length: 15
v_call: TRBV11-2
d_call: -
clone_size: few
j_call: TRBJ2-7
cdr3_aa: CASSPPHMLLGEQYF
cdr3_nt: TGTGCCAGCAGCCCCCCCCATATGCTCCTAGGCGAGCAGTACTTC

cdr3_length: 15
v_call: TRBV4-1
d_call: -
clone_size: -
j_call: TRBJ2-7
cdr3_aa: CASSQDGREAYEQYF
cdr3_nt: TGCGCCAGCAGCCAAGATGGCAGGGAGGCCTACGAGCAGTACTTC

cdr3_length: 15
v_call: TRBV5-1
d_call: -
clone_size: few
j_call: TRBJ1-1
cdr3_aa: CASSLPGSRNTEAFF
cdr3_nt: TGCGCCAGCAGCTTGCCAGGGTCGCGAAACACTGAAGCTTTCTTT

cdr3_length: 12
v_call: TRBV5-1
d_call: -
clone_size: -
j_call: TRBJ2-2
cdr3_aa: CASSFPSRELFF
cdr3_nt: TGCGCCAGCAGCTTCCCGTCGCGGGAGCTGTTTTTT

cdr3_length: 15
v_call: TRBV18
d_call: -
clone_size: -
j_call: TRBJ1-1
cdr3_aa: CASSPPGRQNTEAFF
cdr3_nt: TGTGCCAGCTCACCCCCCGGACGGCAGAACACTGAAGCTTTCTTT

cdr3_length: 14
v_call: TRBV7-9
d_call: -
clone_size: -
j_call: TRBJ2-1
cdr3_aa: CASSPQTHSHEQFF
cdr3_nt: TGTGCCAGCAGCCCCCAGACTCATAGCCATGAGCAGTTCTTC

cdr3_length: 14
v_call: TRBV28
d_call: -
clone_size: -
j_call: TRBJ1-5
cdr3_aa: CASSFRQSRQPQHF
cdr3_nt: TGTGCCAGCAGTTTCCGACAATCCCGGCAGCCCCAGCATTTT

cdr3_length: 15
v_call: TRBV6-2/TRBV6-3
d_call: TRBD2
clone_size: few
j_call: TRBJ2-5
cdr3_aa: CASSYLTSGQETQYF
cdr3_nt: TGTGCCAGCAGTTACCTGACTAGCGGGCAAGAGACCCAGTACTTC

cdr3_length: 15
v_call: TRBV9
d_call: -
clone_size: few
j_call: TRBJ1-1
cdr3_aa: CASSTEGVMNTEAFF
cdr3_nt: TGTGCCAGCAGCACCGAGGGGGTCATGAACACTGAAGCTTTCTTT

cdr3_length: 14
v_call: TRBV7-9
d_call: -
clone_size: -
j_call: TRBJ2-2
cdr3_aa: CASRPPQNTGELFF
cdr3_nt: TGTGCCAGCAGGCCTCCCCAGAACACCGGGGAGCTGTTTTTT

cdr3_length: 13
v_call: TRBV19
d_call: TRBD1
clone_size: -
j_call: TRBJ1-1
cdr3_aa: CASSYTGVPEAFF
cdr3_nt: TGTGCCAGTAGCTACACAGGGGTCCCTGAAGCTTTCTTT

cdr3_length: 14
v_call: TRBV12-3/TRBV12-4
d_call: -
clone_size: many
j_call: TRBJ2-3
cdr3_aa: CASSFGGAIDTQYF
cdr3_nt: TGTGCCAGCAGTTTTGGCGGGGCAATTGATACGCAGTATTTT

cdr3_length: 11
v_call: TRBV5-1
d_call: -
clone_size: few
j_call: TRBJ2-3
cdr3_aa: CASSIQDTQYF
cdr3_nt: TGCGCCAGCAGCATACAGGATACGCAGTATTTT

cdr3_length: 13
v_call: TRBV28
d_call: -
clone_size: few
j_call: TRBJ1-2
cdr3_aa: CASSFQIFYGYTF
cdr3_nt: TGTGCCAGCAGTTTTCAGATTTTCTATGGCTACACCTTC

cdr3_length: 15
v_call: TRBV6-2/TRBV6-3
d_call: TRBD2
clone_size: many
j_call: TRBJ2-7
cdr3_aa: CASRIGTSGGYEQYF
cdr3_nt: TGTGCCAGCAGGATCGGGACTAGCGGGGGGTACGAGCAGTACTTC